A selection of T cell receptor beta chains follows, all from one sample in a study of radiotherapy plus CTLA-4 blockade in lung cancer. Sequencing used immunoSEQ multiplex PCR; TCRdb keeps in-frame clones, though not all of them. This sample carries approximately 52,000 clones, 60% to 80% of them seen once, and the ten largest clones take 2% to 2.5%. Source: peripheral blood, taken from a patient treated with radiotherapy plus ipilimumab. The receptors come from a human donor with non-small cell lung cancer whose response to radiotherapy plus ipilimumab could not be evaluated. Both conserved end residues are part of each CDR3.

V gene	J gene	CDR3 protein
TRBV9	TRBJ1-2	CASSAQGQANYGYTF
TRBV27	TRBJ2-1	CASSLGSTSSYNEQFF
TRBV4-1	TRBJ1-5	CASSPLGTANQPQHF
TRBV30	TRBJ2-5	CAWTLLRRGGVPETQYF
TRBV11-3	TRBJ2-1	CASSSAGGHNEQFF
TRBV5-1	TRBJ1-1	CASSESGGLTEAFF
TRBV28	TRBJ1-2	CASSSGGADYGYTF
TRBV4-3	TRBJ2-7	CASSQEGRGSSYEQYF
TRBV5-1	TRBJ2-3	CASSASQGEDTQYF
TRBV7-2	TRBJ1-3	CASSRLAPGNTIYF